A single sample gave rise to the 9 T cell receptor beta chains below, sequenced in a study of prognosis after radiotherapy for stage I lung cancer (dated by TCRdb to the early 2020s). Instrument on record: Illumina HiSeq 3000. The TCR beta CDR3 region was amplified from genomic DNA by two rounds of multiplex PCR. The first PCR round used primers specific to each TRBV and TRBJ gene, with sequences filed in Chinese patent CN105087789A. TCRdb reanalyzed the raw reads on its own, using fastp at Q25 for trimming and MiXCR for clone calling, and kept in-frame beta chains. CDR3 protein duplicates are merged, each entry listing the most common genes and DNA. The sample contains approximately 20,000 distinct CDR3 sequences, about a quarter of them found a single time. The top ten hold about 20% of the sample. The sequencing here drew on PBMCs, taken before or after stereotactic body radiation therapy (not recorded which). The receptors shown here come from a donor over 45 with non-small cell lung cancer.

With respect to this clonotype: The likely explanation is a read error, given a far larger clone one base away. The chain employs TRBV6-4 and TRBJ2-5; D not resolved. The CDR3 spans 16 residues. The V gene's germline CDR1 is MRHNA and CDR2 SNTAGT. Trimming took off 6 bases at V and 2 bases at J, with 19 bases between the two ends. The CDR3, as DNA: TGTGCCAGCAGAGACGCCAACATGGTGTGGCAAGAGACCCAGTACTTC. Residues: CASRDANMVWQETQYF.

This clonotype was seen at least ten times. The rearrangement links TRBV20-1 to TRBJ2-5, with 9 nucleotides matching TRBD2. The CDR3 is made up of 16 amino acids. In germline, CDR1 is DFQATT, CDR2 SNEGSKA (reference sequence). V lost 2 bases and J lost 5; bases outside the gene matches: 12. CDR3 amino acids: CSARSLKREDGETQYF. Written as DNA, the CDR3 is TGCAGTGCTAGATCCCTGAAGCGGGAGGATGGGGAGACCCAGTACTTC.

The sample holds many counts of this clonotype. The V gene is TRBV7-8, the J gene TRBJ1-6, with TRBD1 as a possible D gene (5 bases). The germline gives CDR1 SGHVS, CDR2 FQNEAQ. V was cut by 5 bases and J by 16 bases, with 27 bases left in between. There are 16 residues in the CDR3. In DNA, the CDR3 is TGTGCCAGCAGCGCACGGGCGGGCCAGGGAGGGTACGGTCTCCACTTT. Its translation is CASSARAGQGGYGLHF.

Ten or more counts support this clonotype. This chain links TRBV18 with TRBJ2-7; 8 nucleotides line up with TRBD1. Looked up from germline, CDR1 is KGHSH and CDR2 is LQKENI. The V gene end was trimmed by 6 bases and the J gene end by 7 bases; junction bases not matched to a gene: 14. CDR3 size: 15 residues. CDR3 in DNA: TGTGCCAGCTCGCGACAGCAGGGGGCGTCAGGAGAGCAGTACTTC. This sequence encodes CASSRQQGASGEQYF.

This clonotype was counted between two and nine times. A read error is possible here, since a much larger clone lies one base away. V gene TRBV6-1 combines with J gene TRBJ2-7, with 9 nucleotides matching TRBD2. Germline CDR1 and CDR2: MNHNS and SASEGT. Trimming cost V 4 bases and J 3 bases; bases outside gene matches: 7. This CDR3 has 15 amino acids. The CDR3 here is CASSVGGTSLYEQYF. CDR3 coding DNA: TGTGCCAGCAGTGTGGGGGGGACTAGCCTCTACGAGCAGTACTTC.

This clonotype was recorded at least ten times. The chain recombines TRBV6-1 with TRBJ2-3; D not certain. The CDR3 has 15 residues. Germline lookup yields CDR1 MNHNS and CDR2 SASEGT. The V and J ends lost 6 bases and 2 bases respectively, with 15 bases between them. The CDR3 loop reads CASSALVGNTDTQYF. The CDR3 region has the DNA TGTGCCAGCAGCGCCCTTGTTGGGAACACAGATACGCAGTATTTT.

In its sample, this clonotype was seen many times. The chain uses TRBV29-1 and TRBJ1-1; D remains unclear. The V gene's germline CDR1 is SQVTM and CDR2 ANQGSEA. Trimming took 2 bases from V and 6 from J, leaving 13 bases between them. This CDR3 contains 13 residues. CDR3 DNA: TGCAGCGTTGAAACAAGCGGCAGGCCTGAAGCTTTCTTT. It yields the protein CSVETSGRPEAFF.

The V and J genes are TRBV7-8 and TRBJ1-3; tentatively, D is TRBD1 (5 bases). The CDR3 has 17 residues. Germline loops: CDR1 SGHVS, CDR2 FQNEAQ. The germline V and J ends were trimmed by 5 bases and 0 bases, with 17 bases remaining between them. The CDR3 spells CASSGGFGTLSGNTIYF. The DNA for the CDR3 is TGTGCCAGCAGCGGAGGGTTTGGGACCCTCTCTGGAAACACCATATATTTT. Drawing the rest from reference TRBV7-8 and TRBJ1-3, the complete variable domain is GAGVSQSPRYKVAKRGQDVALRCDPISGHVSLFWYQQALGQGPEFLTYFQNEAQLDKSGLPSDRFFAERPEGSVSTLKIQRTQQEDSAVYLCASSGGFGTLSGNTIYFGEGSWLTVV.

The chain has TRBV24-1 and TRBJ2-7; TRBD1 agrees at 8 bases. The CDR3 spans 15 residues. Germline V gene data show CDR1 as KGHDR and CDR2 as SFDVKD. J lost 3 bases, V lost 3 bases, and 6 bases had no gene match. In nucleotides, the CDR3 is TGTGCCACCAGTGATGTGGGACAGGTTAACTACGAGCAGTACTTC. Its translation is CATSDVGQVNYEQYF.